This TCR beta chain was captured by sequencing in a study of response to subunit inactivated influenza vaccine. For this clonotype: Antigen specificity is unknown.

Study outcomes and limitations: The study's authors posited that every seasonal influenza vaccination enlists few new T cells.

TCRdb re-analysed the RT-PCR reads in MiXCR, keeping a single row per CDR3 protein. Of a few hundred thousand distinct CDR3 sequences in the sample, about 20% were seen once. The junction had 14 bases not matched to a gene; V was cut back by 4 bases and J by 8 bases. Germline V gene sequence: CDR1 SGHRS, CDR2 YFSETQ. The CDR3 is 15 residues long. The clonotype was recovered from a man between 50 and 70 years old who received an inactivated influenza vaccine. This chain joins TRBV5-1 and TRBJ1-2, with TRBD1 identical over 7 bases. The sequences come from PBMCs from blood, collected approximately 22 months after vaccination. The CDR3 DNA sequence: TGCGCCAGCAGCATCGACAGGGTTCGAGGTCACGGCTACACCTTC. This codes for CASSIDRVRGHGYTF.